What follows describes a single T cell receptor (beta chain). The antigen remains unidentified. Trimming stripped 0 bases from V and 0 bases from J, with 18 bases between. This CDR3 spans 19 amino acids. Germline V gives CDR1 MNHEY, CDR2 SMNVEV (reference sequence). This entry comes from a study of blood T cells in healthy people across ages. General study findings and limits: Possibly confounding the expanded clonotype changes was the fact that donor CMV status was unknown.

Primers used in a second PCR of about 7 to 12 cycles were a sample-barcoded 5' primer and a J-beta primer mix. TCRdb itself ran the 5' RACE reads through MiXCR, one entry per CDR3 protein. The sample has around 1,900,000 distinct CDR3 sequences, roughly two fifths seen once. The sample taken for sequencing was blood. The chain combines TRBV27 with TRBJ2-1, with no clear D. This TCR came from a human donor in good health. The CDR3 is CASSLSITIGLTSYNEQFF. In DNA, the CDR3 is TGTGCCAGCAGTTTATCAATAACAATCGGCTTAACCTCCTACAATGAGCAGTTCTTC.